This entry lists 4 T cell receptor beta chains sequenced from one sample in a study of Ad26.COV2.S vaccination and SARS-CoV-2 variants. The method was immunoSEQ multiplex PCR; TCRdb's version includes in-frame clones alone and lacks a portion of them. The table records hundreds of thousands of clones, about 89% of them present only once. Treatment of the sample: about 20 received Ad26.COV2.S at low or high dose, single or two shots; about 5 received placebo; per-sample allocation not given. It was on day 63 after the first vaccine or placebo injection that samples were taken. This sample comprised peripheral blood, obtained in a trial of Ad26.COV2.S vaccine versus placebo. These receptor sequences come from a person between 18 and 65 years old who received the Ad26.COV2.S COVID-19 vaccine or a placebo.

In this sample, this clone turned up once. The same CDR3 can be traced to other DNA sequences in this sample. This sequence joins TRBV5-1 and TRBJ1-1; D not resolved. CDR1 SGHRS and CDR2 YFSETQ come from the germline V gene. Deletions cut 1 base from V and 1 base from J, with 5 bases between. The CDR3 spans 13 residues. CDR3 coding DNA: TGCGCCAGCAGCTTGTACCAGAACACTGAAGCTTTCTTT. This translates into CASSLYQNTEAFF.

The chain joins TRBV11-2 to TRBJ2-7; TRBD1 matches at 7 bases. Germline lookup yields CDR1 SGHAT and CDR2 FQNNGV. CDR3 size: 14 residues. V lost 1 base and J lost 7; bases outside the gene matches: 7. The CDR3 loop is CASSLGETGYEQYF. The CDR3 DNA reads TGTGCCAGCAGCTTAGGAGAGACAGGGTATGAGCAGTACTTC.

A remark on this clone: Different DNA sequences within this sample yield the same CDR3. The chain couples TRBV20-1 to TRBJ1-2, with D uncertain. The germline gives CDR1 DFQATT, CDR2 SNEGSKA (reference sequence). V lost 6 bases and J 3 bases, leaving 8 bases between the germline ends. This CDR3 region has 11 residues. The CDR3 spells CSARPYYGYTF. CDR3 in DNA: TGCAGTGCCAGGCCGTACTATGGCTACACCTTC.

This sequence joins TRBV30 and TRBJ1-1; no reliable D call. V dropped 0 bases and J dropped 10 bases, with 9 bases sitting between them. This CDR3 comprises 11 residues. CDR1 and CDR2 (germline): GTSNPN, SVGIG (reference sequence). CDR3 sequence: CAWSVLRAAFF. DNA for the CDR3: TGTGCCTGGAGTGTACTACGGGCAGCTTTCTTT.